Listed below are T cell receptor beta chains from one sample, sequenced in a study of cytomegalovirus exposure and HLA in healthy donors. The method was immunoSEQ multiplex PCR; TCRdb's version includes in-frame clones alone and lacks a portion of them. The table shows under 200,000 clones, with less than 90% occurring only once. The source material was PBMCs. All receptors derive from a male donor in good health and CMV-seropositive. The CDR3 runs from the conserved cysteine through the conserved F or W. A D gene is named only where the DNA matches it firmly. Size tells how often a clone was seen (once, few, many) or the class of an expanded clone, and some rows leave it out.

j_call	clone_size	d_call	v_call	cdr3_nt	cdr3_aa
TRBJ2-1	few	.	TRBV27	TGTGCCAGCAGTCCGAGGTTCAATGAGCAGTTCTTC	CASSPRFNEQFF
TRBJ1-1	.	.	TRBV7-9	TGTGCCAGCAGCTTAGTCCCCAGCGCAAACACTGAAGCTTTCTTT	CASSLVPSANTEAFF
TRBJ2-7	.	.	TRBV20-1	TGCAGTGCCCTTATTCTTTACGAGCAGTACTTC	CSALILYEQYF
TRBJ2-2	once	.	TRBV28	TGTGCCAGCAGTTTATGGGGGCGAGGCGGGGAGCTGTTTTTT	CASSLWGRGGELFF
TRBJ1-5	.	.	TRBV9	TGTGCCAGCAGCCCATCCCCAATCCGGGGGGATCAGCCCCAGCATTTT	CASSPSPIRGDQPQHF
TRBJ2-7	.	TRBD1	TRBV28	TGTGCCAGCACACCGGGACAGCGATCCTACGAGCAGTACTTC	CASTPGQRSYEQYF
TRBJ2-1	.	TRBD2	TRBV18	TGTGCCAGCTCAGAGCGGGAGGGCCACCGTGAGCAGTTCTTC	CASSEREGHREQFF
TRBJ1-1	.	.	TRBV21-1	TGTGCCAGCAGCAAAGGCATCCCGGTGAGCGCTGAAGCTTTCTTT	CASSKGIPVSAEAFF
TRBJ2-7	.	.	TRBV19	TGTGCCAGTAGTGAGAAAAGACAGATTGTCGGCGAGCAGTACTTC	CASSEKRQIVGEQYF
TRBJ2-3	once	TRBD2	TRBV7-2	TGTGCCAGCAGCCTTACTAGCGGGAGGGCAGATACGCAGTATTTT	CASSLTSGRADTQYF
TRBJ1-6	.	.	TRBV7-8	TGTGCCAGCAGCCCTGTCGGGTCCTCCTATAATTCACCCCTCCACTTT	CASSPVGSSYNSPLHF
TRBJ1-4	.	.	TRBV5-1	TGCGCCAGCAGCTTGGAACAGGATAATGAAAAACTGTTTTTT	CASSLEQDNEKLFF
TRBJ2-1	.	TRBD2	TRBV5-1	TGCGCCAGCACCGCCGTAGCGGGAACTCGGGAGCAGTTCTTC	CASTAVAGTREQFF
TRBJ1-5	once	.	TRBV10-3	TGTGCCATCAGTGCGGCGGGGAACCCGATAGACAATCAGCCCCAGCATTTT	CAISAAGNPIDNQPQHF
TRBJ1-4	.	TRBD1	TRBV9	TGTGCCAGCAGCCCTAGTGGGACAGATCTTACCCTTGATGAAAAACTGTTTTTT	CASSPSGTDLTLDEKLFF
TRBJ1-3	.	TRBD1	TRBV7-8	TGTGCCAGCAGCAGGACAGGCACCTCTGGAAACACCATATATTTT	CASSRTGTSGNTIYF
TRBJ1-5	.	TRBD1	TRBV6-1	TGTGCCAGCAGTGCGACAGGGGTAGGGAGCAATCAGCCCCAGCATTTT	CASSATGVGSNQPQHF
TRBJ2-7	.	.	TRBV29-1	TGCAGCGCGGAGTTCCGAACCTCCAACTACGAGCAGTACTTC	CSAEFRTSNYEQYF
TRBJ1-2	.	TRBD1	TRBV27	TGTGCCACCGCAGAGATCAGGGGGTCAAACTATGGCTACACCTTC	CATAEIRGSNYGYTF
TRBJ1-1	.	.	TRBV27	TGTGCCAGCAGCAGACAGACGAACACTGAAGCTTTCTTT	CASSRQTNTEAFF
TRBJ2-2	.	.	TRBV7-2	TGTGCCAGCAGCTTAGGGCTGAACACCGGGGAGCTGTTTTTT	CASSLGLNTGELFF
TRBJ2-7	.	.	TRBV14	TGTGCCAGCAGCCAAGTAGATGGTGCCTACGAGCAGTACTTC	CASSQVDGAYEQYF
TRBJ2-1	.	TRBD2	TRBV7-2	TGTGCCAGCAGCCCCCGGGCGGGAGGGCTCTCCTACAATGAGCAGTTCTTC	CASSPRAGGLSYNEQFF
TRBJ1-2	.	TRBD1	TRBV9	TGTGCCAGCAGCGGTCCGGGACAGGGAGCTCATGGCTACACCTTC	CASSGPGQGAHGYTF
TRBJ2-7	.	.	TRBV19	TGTGCCAGTAGTCCACTAGGAGCTACCTACGAGCAGTACTTC	CASSPLGATYEQYF
TRBJ1-6	.	.	TRBV5-4	TGTGCCAGCAGCTTGGGGCGGGGTAGGGGAGATTCACCCCTCCACTTT	CASSLGRGRGDSPLHF
TRBJ2-1	.	.	TRBV20-1	TGCAGTGACTCGAAACAGGTTGAGCAGTTCTTC	CSDSKQVEQFF
TRBJ2-1	few	.	TRBV19	TGTGCCAGTAGGCTTTCGGTAAGCTCCTACAATGAGCAGTTCTTC	CASRLSVSSYNEQFF
TRBJ2-2	.	TRBD1	TRBV29-1	TGCAGCGTTGATAGCGGGACAGGGGGAAACGGGGAGCTGTTTTTT	CSVDSGTGGNGELFF
TRBJ2-4	.	TRBD1	TRBV27	TGTGCCAGCAGTCCGCGGCCGGGACAGATCATTCAGTACTTC	CASSPRPGQIIQYF
TRBJ2-7	.	.	TRBV28	TGTGCCAGCAGTTTAACCGGGTTGCAATACTACGAGCAGTACTTC	CASSLTGLQYYEQYF
TRBJ2-2	.	.	TRBV13	TGTGCCAGCTCTCCTAGCGATATGAACACCGGGGAGCTGTTTTTT	CASSPSDMNTGELFF
TRBJ2-4	.	.	TRBV5-1	TGCGCCAGCAACTTGGGGCCCCGGGTGAGTATGGCCAAAAACATTCAGTACTTC	CASNLGPRVSMAKNIQYF
TRBJ2-7	.	TRBD2	TRBV15	TGTGCCACCAGCAGAACGACTAGCGGGACCTACGAGCAGTACTTC	CATSRTTSGTYEQYF
TRBJ2-1	.	.	TRBV25-1	TGTGCCAGCAGTGACCTAACCAGCCTAGCCGGTGAGCAGTTCTTC	CASSDLTSLAGEQFF
TRBJ1-2	.	.	TRBV2	TGTGCCAGCAGTGAAAACAGGGAAGAAGGCTACACCTTC	CASSENREEGYTF
TRBJ2-1	.	.	TRBV14	TGTGCCAGCAGGAACGGACTCTTCAATGAGCAGTTCTTC	CASRNGLFNEQFF
TRBJ1-1	.	.	TRBV4-2	TGTGCCAGCAGCCAAGACCTCACTGAAGCTTTCTTT	CASSQDLTEAFF
TRBJ1-3	.	TRBD1	TRBV5-1	TGCGCCAGCAGCTTGGAAGGACAGGGTACTGGAAACACCATATATTTT	CASSLEGQGTGNTIYF
TRBJ1-4	.	.	TRBV9	TGTGCCAGCAGCGAGGGGGGGGTTAGCGAAAAACTGTTTTTT	CASSEGGVSEKLFF
TRBJ2-1	.	TRBD1	TRBV5-1	TGCGCCAGCAGCTTGGGACAGGGTCGCTACAATGAGCAGTTCTTC	CASSLGQGRYNEQFF
TRBJ2-3	once	.	TRBV6-6	TGTGCCAGCAGTTACCCGCGGGTCTCAGATACGCAGTATTTT	CASSYPRVSDTQYF
TRBJ1-1	.	.	TRBV6-6	TGTGCCAGCAGCCCAAACACTGAAGCTTTCTTT	CASSPNTEAFF
TRBJ2-1	.	TRBD2	TRBV4-3	TGCGCCAGCAGCCAAGAAGGACTAGCGGGAGATGAGCAGTTCTTC	CASSQEGLAGDEQFF
TRBJ2-3	.	.	TRBV30	TGTGCCTGCCTACTCATAGGGGGATGGACAGATACGCAGTATTTT	CACLLIGGWTDTQYF